This TCR beta chain was recovered during a study of post-analysis software for immune sequencing data. Background on the study: Multiple sclerosis in the patients followed relapsing-remitting, secondary progressive and progressive-relapsing courses.

Germline V gives CDR1 LNHNV, CDR2 YYDKDF (reference sequence). V was cut by 3 bases and J by 0 bases, with 11 bases left in between. The length of the CDR3 is 16 residues. Study observations and caveats: Higher frequency in patients than in controls was seen for about five TRBV segments, with TRBV5-6, TRBV5-1 and TRBV20-1 among them. Controls showed significantly higher normalized Chao1 diversity than did multiple sclerosis patients. Same-batch preparations were strongly co-clustered by F measure.

This clonotype came up a few times. Its antigen is unidentified. TCR beta cDNA libraries included unique molecular identifiers. Some 500,000 cDNA molecules were recovered from an input of 1 to 10 million T cells. Via MiXCR, TCRdb re-called the PCR reads, giving one row per CDR3 protein. The sample has fewer than 850,000 distinct CDR3 sequences; 25% to 30% are singletons. This chain uses TRBV15 with TRBJ2-2; D might be TRBD1 (5 bases). This receptor was taken from a girl aged 5 to 17 with multiple sclerosis. The sequenced material came from blood. This chain's CDR3 is CATSRDKHANTGELFF. The CDR3 DNA sequence: TGTGCCACCAGCAGGGACAAGCATGCGAACACCGGGGAGCTGTTTTTT.